The entry that follows covers one TCR beta chain sequence. These data are taken from a study of early T cells in non-severe SARS-CoV-2 infection. The V gene's germline CDR1 is KGHSH and CDR2 LQKENI. The V end was cut by 3 bases, the J end by 1 base, with 12 bases between. This CDR3 comprises 16 residues. Separate cDNA molecules each had unique molecular identifiers attached to them. TCRdb re-called the 5' RACE reads through MiXCR, storing one row per CDR3 protein. The sample consists of just over 80,000 distinct CDR3 sequences, roughly 13% of them appearing once. The clonotype originates from an adult who was a healthcare worker with PCR-confirmed SARS-CoV-2 infection or an uninfected control (not recorded which). The sequenced sample was whole blood. The chain recombines TRBV18 with TRBJ2-2; a weak D match, TRBD1 (5 bases). In nucleotides, the CDR3 is TGTGCCAGCTCACCCTGGGGCAGGATGAACACCGGGGAGCTGTTTTTT. The encoded protein is CASSPWGRMNTGELFF. The full variable domain, rest sourced from reference TRBV18 and TRBJ2-2, is NAGVMQNPRHLVRRRGQEARLRCSPMKGHSHVYWYRQLPEEGLKFMVYLQKENIIDESGMPKERFSAEFPKEGPSILRIQQVVRGDSAAYFCASSPWGRMNTGELFFGEGSRLTVL.